This passage covers 28 T cell receptor beta chains from one sample sequenced in a study of blood T cells in healthy people across ages. A second PCR of roughly 6 to 12 cycles used a sample-barcoded 5' primer and a J-beta primer mix. Using its own MiXCR run on the 5' RACE reads, TCRdb lists one record per CDR3 protein. The sample has about a million distinct CDR3 sequences; roughly two fifths are singletons. Sequencing was carried out using blood. The source of these receptors is a man younger than 35 in good health.

The V call is TRBV7-9, the J call TRBJ1-1; the D gene is possibly TRBD1 (5 bases). Looked up from germline, CDR1 is SEHNR and CDR2 is FQNEAQ (reference sequence). With 1 base removed from V and 1 base from J, the gap between germline ends came to 13 bases. The CDR3 runs to 16 residues. CDR3 coding DNA: TGTGCCAGCAGCTTAGGAGGGGCGCTAAGGAACACTGAAGCTTTCTTT. As protein: CASSLGGALRNTEAFF.

The chain is built from TRBV7-2 and TRBJ2-3; possible D gene TRBD2, 5 bases. Germline loops: CDR1 SGHTA, CDR2 FQGNSA. Trimming removed 5 bases at V and 1 base at J, with 13 bases between. The CDR3 is 15 amino acids. Here the CDR3 reads CASSPEGFGTDTQYF. DNA of the CDR3: TGTGCCAGCAGCCCCGAGGGCTTTGGCACAGATACGCAGTATTTT.

This clonotype was picked up many times. The rearrangement joins TRBV7-2 to TRBJ2-7, with a tentative D call TRBD1 (6 bases). The V and J ends lost 4 bases and 5 bases respectively, with 12 bases between them. CDR1 SGHTA and CDR2 FQGNSA come from the germline V gene. This CDR3 has 13 residues. CDR3 DNA: TGTGCCAGCAGCTCTACAGGGTACGACGAGCAGTACTTC. Encoded protein: CASSSTGYDEQYF.

The J gene is TRBJ2-4, the V gene TRBV27; D might be TRBD1 or TRBD2, each matching 5 bases. Per germline, CDR1 MNHEY and CDR2 SMNVEV (reference sequence). CDR3 length: 13 amino acids. Trimming cost V 6 bases and J 5 bases, with 11 bases left between them. The CDR3 protein is CASSRLGENIQYF. The CDR3 DNA sequence: TGTGCCAGCAGCCGTCTGGGGGAAAACATTCAGTACTTC.

This clonotype has only one observation. V usage is TRBV7-9 and J usage is TRBJ1-3; no clear D. There are 13 residues in the CDR3. Germline values: CDR1 SEHNR, CDR2 FQNEAQ (reference sequence). V shed 7 bases and J shed 4 bases, with 11 bases lying between them. CDR3 region: CASKPSRGNTIYF. CDR3 coding DNA: TGTGCCAGCAAACCGTCGCGGGGAAACACCATATATTTT.

J is TRBJ1-1 and V is TRBV7-2, with no clear D. The CDR3 has 13 residues. Germline V lookup: CDR1 SGHTA, CDR2 FQGNSA. Trimming cost V 3 bases and J 4 bases, with 9 bases left between them. The CDR3 reads CASSFPYRTEAFF. The CDR3 coding sequence is TGTGCCAGCAGCTTCCCTTACCGCACTGAAGCTTTCTTT.

This clonotype has a handful of counts. The chain uses TRBV29-1 and TRBJ1-5; TRBD1 is a possible D gene (6 bases). CDR1 and CDR2 (germline): SQVTM, ANQGSEA. The CDR3 runs to 13 residues. V lost 4 bases to trimming and J lost 2 bases, with 9 bases between them. The CDR3 DNA follows: TGCAGCGTTGCCCCAGGGGGCAATCAGCCCCAGCATTTT. As protein: CSVAPGGNQPQHF.

The CDR3 DNA sequence: TGCAGCGTTGGACTGGGGTGGAATGAGCAGTACTTC. Translation: CSVGLGWNEQYF. The chain couples TRBV29-1 to TRBJ2-5; the D is unclear. Trimming stripped 4 bases from V and 11 bases from J, with 17 bases between. Per germline, CDR1 SQVTM and CDR2 ANQGSEA. CDR3 length equals 12 residues.

For this clonotype: Germline and junction disagree at one end, which may indicate a read error. This sequence joins TRBV7-2 and TRBJ1-5; no clear D gene. Per germline, CDR1 SGHTA and CDR2 FQGNSA. The CDR3 length is 14 residues. CDR3 region: CAGSLRRKNQPQHF. In DNA form, the CDR3 reads TGTGCCGGCAGCTTGCGGAGAAAAAATCAGCCCCAGCATTTT.

The chain joins TRBV28 to TRBJ2-5, with 9 bases aligning to TRBD1. Germline V lookup: CDR1 MDHEN, CDR2 SYDVKM. The CDR3 covers 15 residues. V gave up 4 bases and J gave up 4 bases; unmatched junction bases: 7. The CDR3 sequence: CASSSPGQGVETQYF. Here the CDR3 DNA reads TGTGCCAGCAGTTCACCGGGACAGGGTGTAGAGACCCAGTACTTC.

The chain is built from TRBV7-6 and TRBJ2-1; TRBD1 is a possible D gene (5 bases). The V gene's germline CDR1 is SGHVS and CDR2 FNYEAQ. The CDR3 is made up of 13 amino acids. The CDR3, as DNA: TGTGTCAACAGCTCACCAGGGTTCGATGAGCAGTTCTTC. Amino acid sequence: CVNSSPGFDEQFF.

The genes are TRBV9 and TRBJ2-5; the D is unclear. V lost 0 bases to trimming and J lost 1 base, with 10 bases between them. This CDR3 has 15 residues. Germline CDR1 reads SGDLS; CDR2 reads YYNGEE. CDR3 loop: CASSVVAASQETQYF. The CDR3 DNA reads TGTGCCAGCAGCGTAGTAGCTGCTTCCCAAGAGACCCAGTACTTC.

This sequence joins TRBV30 and TRBJ2-7; D unresolved. This CDR3 spans 12 amino acids. Germline CDR1 GTSNPN, CDR2 SVGIG (reference sequence). V was cut by 1 base and J by 7 bases, with 11 bases left in between. The CDR3 protein is CAWSATRNEQYF. Written as DNA, the CDR3 is TGTGCCTGGAGTGCCACCAGGAATGAGCAGTACTTC.

This clonotype was counted only a few times. The chain is built from TRBV6-6 and TRBJ2-3; no clear D gene. CDR3 length: 12 residues. The V end lost 6 bases, the J end lost 6 bases, and 10 bases lay between the germline ends. The germline CDR1 and CDR2 sequences are MNHNY and SVGAGI (reference sequence). CDR3 sequence (DNA): TGTGCCAGCAGCGCCAGCAGCGATACGCAGTATTTT. The encoded protein is CASSASSDTQYF.

The chain uses TRBV2 and TRBJ1-1; TRBD1 might be the D (6 bases). The CDR3 contains 14 residues. The germline CDR1 and CDR2 sequences are SNHLY and FYNNEI. The ends were cut back, 5 bases at V and 6 bases at J, with 16 bases in the middle. Here the CDR3 reads CASSSDSGSSEAFF. CDR3 coding DNA: TGTGCCAGCAGTTCGGACAGTGGTAGTTCTGAAGCTTTCTTT.

V is TRBV10-3 and J is TRBJ1-6; D is possibly TRBD1 (6 bases). This CDR3 has 14 residues. The V gene's germline CDR1 is ENHRY and CDR2 SYGVKD. Trimming removed 4 bases from V and 9 bases from J, with 13 bases in between. The CDR3 bases are TGTGCCATCAGTGTACAGGGAGAAGGTTCACCCCTCCACTTT. Its translation is CAISVQGEGSPLHF.

V and J are TRBV3-1 and TRBJ2-5, with 9 nucleotides matching TRBD2. J was trimmed by 5 bases and V by 3 bases; bases with no gene match: 16. CDR1 LGHDT and CDR2 YNNKEL come from the germline V gene (reference sequence). The CDR3 runs 18 residues. CDR3 residues: CASSHSWTKRGALETQYF. CDR3 bases: TGTGCCAGCAGCCACTCCTGGACCAAGCGGGGGGCATTGGAGACCCAGTACTTC.

The chain combines TRBV20-1 with TRBJ1-1; D perhaps matches TRBD1 (6 bases). Germline CDR1 is DFQATT and CDR2 is SNEGSKA (reference sequence). The CDR3 spans 15 residues. Trimming removed 5 bases from V and 1 base from J, with 17 bases in between. CDR3 loop: CSAEGGGPKNTEAFF. CDR3 DNA sequence: TGCAGTGCTGAAGGGGGGGGACCAAAGAACACTGAAGCTTTCTTT.

The CDR3 bases are TGTGCCAGCAGCGCGGGACAGGGGGCTTCCACCTTC. Protein sequence: CASSAGQGASTF. The V gene is TRBV9, the J gene TRBJ1-2, with TRBD1 identical over 12 bases. Germline values: CDR1 SGDLS, CDR2 YYNGEE. This CDR3 comprises 12 residues. The V segment lost 3 bases and the J segment 13 bases; nucleotides outside the gene matches: 4.

This clonotype has just a few counts. The V gene is TRBV9, the J gene TRBJ1-6, with D unresolved. The V gene lost 3 bases and the J gene lost 8 bases, with 9 bases spanning the gap. Germline lookup yields CDR1 SGDLS and CDR2 YYNGEE. The CDR3 loop spans 13 amino acids. This chain's CDR3 is CASSADRDSPLHF. The CDR3, as DNA: TGTGCCAGCAGCGCTGACCGAGATTCACCCCTCCACTTT.

This clonotype occurred a few times. This chain uses TRBV6-5 with TRBJ1-5; D unresolved. With 6 bases removed from V and 9 bases from J, the gap between germline ends came to 15 bases. Germline CDR1 is MNHEY and CDR2 is SVGAGI. The CDR3 spans 13 residues. In DNA form, the CDR3 reads TGTGCCAGCAGGGATACAACTGCGACGCCCCAGCATTTT. Protein: CASRDTTATPQHF.

As to this clonotype: With a much larger clone just one base away, this may be a read error. The rearrangement joins TRBV4-1 to TRBJ2-3; D remains ambiguous. This CDR3 contains 16 residues. Germline-derived CDR1 and CDR2 are MGHRA and YSYEKL. CDR3 region: CASTQDVRFGTDTQYF. CDR3 DNA: TGCGCCAGCACCCAAGATGTTCGATTCGGGACAGATACGCAGTATTTT.

CDR3 region: CASSLGSTDAHVLTF. CDR3 DNA: TGCGCCAGCAGCCTAGGGTCCACGGATGCCCACGTCCTGACTTTC. This chain uses TRBV4-3 with TRBJ2-6; D not certain. The V end was cut by 4 bases, the J end by 11 bases, with 18 bases between. Germline V gene sequence: CDR1 LGHNA, CDR2 YSLEER. This CDR3 has 15 amino acids.

This clonotype was recorded a few times. The chain links TRBV6-6 to TRBJ2-5; D call uncertain. The end of the DNA is better explained by TRBJ2-7, so the J call may be wrong. Germline V CDR1 and CDR2: MNHNY, SVGAGI (reference sequence). The length of the CDR3 is 13 residues. The CDR3 here is CASSPEQKYEQYF. CDR3 in DNA: TGTGCCAGCAGTCCAGAACAGAAATACGAGCAGTACTTC.

This clonotype has only a few counts. This chain uses TRBV5-1 with TRBJ2-5; no definite D call. Trimming pared 1 base from V and 0 bases from J, leaving 7 bases between. The germline V gene has CDR1 SGHRS and CDR2 YFSETQ. The CDR3 extends over 14 amino acids. The CDR3 DNA sequence: TGCGCCAGCAGCTTGTTAGGCAACCAAGAGACCCAGTACTTC. Translating gives CASSLLGNQETQYF.

The rearrangement links TRBV12-3 or TRBV12-4 to TRBJ1-3; no firm D call. The CDR3 covers 15 residues. V was cut by 1 base and J by 0 bases, with 7 bases left in between. For the CDR3, the DNA is TGTGCCAGCAGTTTAGAACAAATCTCTGGAAACACCATATATTTT. Protein: CASSLEQISGNTIYF.

The sample holds many counts of this clonotype. The chain links TRBV29-1 to TRBJ1-2, with D unclear. V was cut by 2 bases and J by 0 bases, with 10 bases left in between. CDR1 and CDR2 from the germline V gene are SQVTM and ANQGSEA. The CDR3 has 14 residues. The CDR3 protein is CSVESTGTNYGYTF. In nucleotides, the CDR3 is TGCAGCGTTGAATCCACCGGGACTAACTATGGCTACACCTTC.

This chain links TRBV5-1 with TRBJ2-1; maybe TRBD1 (6 bases). CDR1 and CDR2 (germline): SGHRS, YFSETQ. Deletions cut 5 bases from V and 9 bases from J, with 9 bases between. The CDR3 contains 11 residues. CDR3 sequence (DNA): TGCGCCAGCAGTACAGGGAGTGAGCAGTTCTTC. Translating gives CASSTGSEQFF.